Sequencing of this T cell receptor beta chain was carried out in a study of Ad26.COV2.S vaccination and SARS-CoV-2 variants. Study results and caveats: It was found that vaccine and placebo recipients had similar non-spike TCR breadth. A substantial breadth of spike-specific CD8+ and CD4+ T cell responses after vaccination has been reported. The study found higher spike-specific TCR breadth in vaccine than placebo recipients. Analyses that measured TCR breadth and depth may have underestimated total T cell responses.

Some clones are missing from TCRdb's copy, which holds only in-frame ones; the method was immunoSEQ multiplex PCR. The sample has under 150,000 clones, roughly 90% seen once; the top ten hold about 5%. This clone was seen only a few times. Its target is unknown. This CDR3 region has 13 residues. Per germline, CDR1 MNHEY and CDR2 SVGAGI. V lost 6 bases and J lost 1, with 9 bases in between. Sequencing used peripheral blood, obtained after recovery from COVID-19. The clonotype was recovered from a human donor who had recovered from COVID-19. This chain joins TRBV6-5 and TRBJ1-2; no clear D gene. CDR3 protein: CASSPRDNYGYTF. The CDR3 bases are TGTGCCAGCAGCCCCCGGGATAACTATGGCTACACCTTC.